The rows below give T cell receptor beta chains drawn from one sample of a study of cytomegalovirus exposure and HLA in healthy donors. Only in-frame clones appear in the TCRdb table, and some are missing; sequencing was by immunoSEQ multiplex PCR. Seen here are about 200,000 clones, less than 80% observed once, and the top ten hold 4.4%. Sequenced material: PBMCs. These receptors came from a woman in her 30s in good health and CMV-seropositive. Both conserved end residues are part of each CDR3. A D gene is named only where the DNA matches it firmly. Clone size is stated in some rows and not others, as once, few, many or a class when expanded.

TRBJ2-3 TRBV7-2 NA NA CASSLGQGTDTQYF TGTGCCAGCAGCTTAGGGCAGGGCACAGATACGCAGTATTTT
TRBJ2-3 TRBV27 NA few CASSLLSPDTQYF TGTGCCAGCAGTCTCCTATCGCCAGATACGCAGTATTTT
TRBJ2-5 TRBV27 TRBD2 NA CASSLGGIETQYF TGTGCCAGCAGTTTGGGGGGGATAGAGACCCAGTACTTC
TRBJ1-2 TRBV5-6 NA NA CASSLTGRRYGYTF TGTGCCAGCAGCTTGACAGGGAGAAGGTATGGCTACACCTTC
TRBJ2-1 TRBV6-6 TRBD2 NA CASSYTSGGLYNEQFF TGTGCCAGCAGTTATACGAGCGGGGGCCTTTACAATGAGCAGTTCTTC
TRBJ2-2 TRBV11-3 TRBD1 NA CASKARDRGDTGELFF TGTGCCAGCAAGGCTCGCGACAGGGGGGACACCGGGGAGCTGTTTTTT
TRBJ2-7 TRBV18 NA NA CASSPGLLSYEQYF TGTGCCAGCTCACCAGGGCTCTTATCCTACGAGCAGTACTTC
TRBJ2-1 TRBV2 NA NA CASSGGGQERVSSSYNEQFF TGTGCCAGCAGTGGGGGGGGGCAGGAGCGGGTTTCAAGCTCCTACAATGAGCAGTTCTTC
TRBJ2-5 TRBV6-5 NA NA CASSYSQFLQETQYF TGTGCCAGCAGTTACTCGCAGTTTCTCCAAGAGACCCAGTACTTC
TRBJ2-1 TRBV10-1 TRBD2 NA CASSFSGGFNEQFF TGCGCCAGCAGCTTTAGCGGGGGGTTCAATGAGCAGTTCTTC
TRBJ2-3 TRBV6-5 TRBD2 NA CASSTSGGITDTQYF TGTGCCAGCAGTACTAGCGGGGGGATCACAGATACGCAGTATTTT
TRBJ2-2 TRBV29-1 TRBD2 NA CSVDLGLAENTGELFF TGCAGCGTTGACTTGGGACTAGCGGAAAACACCGGGGAGCTGTTTTTT
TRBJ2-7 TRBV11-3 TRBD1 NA CASSPHRGIAYEQYF TGTGCCAGCAGCCCCCACAGGGGGATCGCCTACGAGCAGTACTTC
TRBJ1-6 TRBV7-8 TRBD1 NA CASSLGIVGTAYNSPLHF TGTGCCAGCAGCTTAGGGATCGTGGGGACAGCCTATAATTCACCCCTCCACTTT
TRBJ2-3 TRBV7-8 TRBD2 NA CASSQRTSGDLRTDTQYF TGTGCCAGCAGCCAACGGACTAGCGGGGATTTGAGGACAGATACGCAGTATTTT
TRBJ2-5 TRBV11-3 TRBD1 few CASSPRTGEQTQYF TGTGCCAGCAGCCCGCGGACAGGGGAGCAGACCCAGTACTTC
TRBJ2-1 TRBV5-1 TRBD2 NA CASSFAGVGEQFF TGCGCCAGCAGCTTTGCGGGAGTAGGGGAGCAGTTCTTC
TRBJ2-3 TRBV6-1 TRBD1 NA CASSDTGQIISSTDTQYF TGTGCCAGCAGTGATACGGGACAGATAATTTCTAGCACAGATACGCAGTATTTT
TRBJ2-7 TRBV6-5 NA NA CASSYSSRTGTLEQYF TGTGCCAGCAGTTACTCATCTCGGACTGGTACACTGGAGCAGTACTTC
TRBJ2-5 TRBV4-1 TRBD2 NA CASSQLAGAETQYF TGCGCCAGCAGCCAGCTAGCGGGAGCTGAGACCCAGTACTTC
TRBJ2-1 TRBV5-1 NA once CASSLGRNEQFF TGCGCCAGCAGCTTGGGGCGGAATGAGCAGTTCTTC
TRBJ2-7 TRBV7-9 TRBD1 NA CASSLSPQDREDEQYF TGTGCCAGCAGCTTATCCCCACAGGACAGGGAGGACGAGCAGTACTTC
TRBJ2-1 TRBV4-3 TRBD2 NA CASSQLAGGPAEQFF TGCGCCAGCAGCCAGCTAGCGGGGGGGCCGGCTGAGCAGTTCTTC
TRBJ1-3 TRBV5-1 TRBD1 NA CASSRRTGGSGNTIYF TGCGCCAGCAGCAGGAGGACAGGGGGCTCTGGAAACACCATATATTTT
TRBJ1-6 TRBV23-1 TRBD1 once CASSPTRDSNNSPLHF TGCGCCAGCAGCCCAACACGGGACAGTAATAATTCACCCCTCCACTTT
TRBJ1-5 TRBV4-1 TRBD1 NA CASSQARWTGLDQPQHF TGCGCCAGCAGCCAAGCCCGCTGGACAGGGCTTGATCAGCCCCAGCATTTT
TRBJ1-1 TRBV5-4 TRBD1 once CASSRDRGEAFF TGTGCCAGCAGCCGGGACAGGGGGGAAGCTTTCTTT
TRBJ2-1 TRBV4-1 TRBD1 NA CASSQVMGTGNYNEQFF TGCGCCAGCAGCCAAGTTATGGGGACAGGGAATTACAATGAGCAGTTCTTC
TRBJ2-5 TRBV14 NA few CASSQDVGETQYF TGTGCCAGCAGCCAAGATGTCGGGGAGACCCAGTACTTC
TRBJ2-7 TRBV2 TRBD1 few CASSDLLTGFYEQYF TGTGCCAGCAGTGACCTATTGACAGGGTTCTACGAGCAGTACTTC
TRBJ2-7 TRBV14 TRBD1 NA CASSQVGQGSHEQYF TGTGCCAGCAGCCAAGTCGGACAGGGGTCACACGAGCAGTACTTC
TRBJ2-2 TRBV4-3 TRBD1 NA CASSQDLGTGVPSNTGELFF TGCGCCAGCAGCCAAGACCTGGGGACAGGGGTACCCTCGAACACCGGGGAGCTGTTTTTT
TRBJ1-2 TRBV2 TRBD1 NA CASSGTGGPRNYGYTF TGTGCCAGCAGCGGGACAGGGGGGCCTCGGAACTATGGCTACACCTTC
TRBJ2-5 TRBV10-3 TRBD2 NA CAISDGLAGGPAETQYF TGTGCCATCAGTGACGGACTAGCGGGGGGGCCGGCAGAGACCCAGTACTTC
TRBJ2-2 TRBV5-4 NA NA CASAGNTGELFF TGTGCCAGCGCAGGGAACACCGGGGAGCTGTTTTTT
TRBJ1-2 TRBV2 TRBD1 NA CASSEIRDRVNGYTF TGTGCCAGCAGTGAAATACGGGACAGGGTTAATGGCTACACCTTC
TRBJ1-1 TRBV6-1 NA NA CASASRAATEAFF TGTGCCAGCGCCAGTCGAGCGGCCACTGAAGCTTTCTTT
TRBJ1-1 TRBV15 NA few CATSRDPGSNTEAFF TGTGCCACCAGCAGAGATCCAGGATCAAACACTGAAGCTTTCTTT
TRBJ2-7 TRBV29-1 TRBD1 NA CSVGTGYSYEQYF TGCAGCGTTGGGACAGGGTATTCCTACGAGCAGTACTTC
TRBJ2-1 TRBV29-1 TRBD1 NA CSVRTGDGEQFF TGCAGCGTTCGGACAGGGGACGGTGAGCAGTTCTTC
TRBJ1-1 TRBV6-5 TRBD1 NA CASSYRQGFAEAFF TGTGCCAGCAGTTACCGACAGGGGTTCGCTGAAGCTTTCTTT
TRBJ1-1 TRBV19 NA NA CASSIYGENTEAFF TGTGCCAGTAGTATTTACGGAGAGAACACTGAAGCTTTCTTT
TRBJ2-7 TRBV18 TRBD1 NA CASSPPRDSSYEQYF TGTGCCAGCTCACCCCCTAGGGACAGCTCCTACGAGCAGTACTTC
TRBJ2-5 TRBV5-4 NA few CASSVQETQYF TGTGCCAGCAGCGTACAAGAGACCCAGTACTTC
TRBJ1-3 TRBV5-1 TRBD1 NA CASRPGQGSGNTIYF TGCGCCAGCAGGCCGGGACAGGGGTCTGGAAACACCATATATTTT